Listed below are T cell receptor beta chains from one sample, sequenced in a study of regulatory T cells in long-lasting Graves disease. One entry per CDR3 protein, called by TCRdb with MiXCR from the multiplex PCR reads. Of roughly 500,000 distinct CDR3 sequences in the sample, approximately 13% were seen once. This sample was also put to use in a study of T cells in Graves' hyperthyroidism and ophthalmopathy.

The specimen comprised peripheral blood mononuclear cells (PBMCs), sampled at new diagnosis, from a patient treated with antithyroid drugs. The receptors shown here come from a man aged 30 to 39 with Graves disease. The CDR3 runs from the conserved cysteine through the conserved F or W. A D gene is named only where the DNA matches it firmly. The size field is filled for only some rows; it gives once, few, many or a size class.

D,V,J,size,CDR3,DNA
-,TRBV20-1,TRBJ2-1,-,CSAEDNNEQFF,TGCAGTGCTGAGGACAACAATGAGCAGTTCTTC
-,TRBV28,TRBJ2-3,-,CASSLGGARGTDTQYF,TGTGCCAGCAGTTTAGGGGGGGCGAGGGGCACAGATACGCAGTATTTT
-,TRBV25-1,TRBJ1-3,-,CASRDRRRSGNTIYF,TGTGCCAGCAGAGATAGACGGCGATCTGGAAACACCATATATTTT
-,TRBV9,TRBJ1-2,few,CASSVRGGDEYDYGYTF,TGTGCCAGCAGCGTAAGGGGGGGGGACGAATATGACTATGGCTACACCTTC
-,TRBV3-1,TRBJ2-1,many,CASSQVGNSYNEQFF,TGTGCCAGCAGCCAAGTCGGGAACTCCTACAATGAGCAGTTCTTC
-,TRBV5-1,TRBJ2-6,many,CASSLGVSGANVLTF,TGTGCCAGCAGTTTAGGGGTCTCTGGGGCCAACGTCCTGACTTTC
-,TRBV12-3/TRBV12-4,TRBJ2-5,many,CASSFQVGETQYF,TGTGCCAGCAGTTTCCAGGTCGGAGAGACCCAGTACTTC
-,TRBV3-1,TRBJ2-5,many,CASSLGQLQETQYF,TGTGCCAGCAGCTTAGGGCAGCTCCAAGAGACCCAGTACTTC
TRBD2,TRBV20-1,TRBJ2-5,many,CSARAGLDRLEETQYF,TGCAGTGCTAGAGCAGGACTAGACAGATTAGAAGAGACCCAGTACTTC
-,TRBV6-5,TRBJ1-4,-,CASSYSDGEGRFF,TGTGCCAGCAGTTACTCGGATGGGGAAGGACGGTTTTTT
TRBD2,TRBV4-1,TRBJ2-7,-,CASSQQTSGRTEQYF,TGCGCCAGCAGCCAGCAGACTAGCGGGAGAACCGAGCAGTACTTC
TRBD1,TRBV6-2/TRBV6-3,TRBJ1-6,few,CASRRQGETSPLHF,TGTGCCAGCAGGAGACAGGGAGAGACTTCACCCCTCCACTTT
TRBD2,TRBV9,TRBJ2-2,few,CASSVVMSGRARELFF,TGTGCCAGCAGCGTAGTAATGAGCGGGAGGGCCCGGGAGCTGTTTTTT
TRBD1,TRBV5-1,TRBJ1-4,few,CASSRGGQGRTTNEKLFF,TGCGCCAGCAGCCGGGGAGGACAGGGGAGGACAACTAATGAAAAACTGTTTTTT
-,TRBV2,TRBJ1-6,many,CASRGDNSPLHF,TGTGCCAGCCGAGGGGATAATTCACCCCTCCACTTT
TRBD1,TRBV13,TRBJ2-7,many,CASSLETGGSYEQYF,TGTGCCAGCAGCTTAGAGACAGGGGGATCCTACGAGCAGTACTTC
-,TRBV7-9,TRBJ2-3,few,CASNRVEDTQYF,TGTGCCAGCAACAGGGTGGAAGATACGCAGTATTTT
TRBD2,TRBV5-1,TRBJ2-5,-,CASSSSGSETGETQYF,TGCGCCAGCAGCTCAAGCGGGAGTGAGACCGGGGAGACCCAGTACTTC
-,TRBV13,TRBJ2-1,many,CASSRLSWGSYNEQFF,TGTGCCAGCAGCCGATTAAGTTGGGGCTCGTACAATGAGCAGTTCTTC
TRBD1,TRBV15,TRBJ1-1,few,CATSSWTGGNPWGTEAFF,TGTGCCACCAGCAGCTGGACAGGGGGAAACCCATGGGGCACTGAAGCTTTCTTT
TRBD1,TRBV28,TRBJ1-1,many,CASNLQGELAFF,TGTGCCAGCAACCTACAGGGGGAGTTGGCTTTCTTT
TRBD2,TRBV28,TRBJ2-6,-,CASREGTSSGANVLTF,TGTGCCAGCAGAGAAGGGACTAGCTCTGGGGCCAACGTCCTGACTTTC